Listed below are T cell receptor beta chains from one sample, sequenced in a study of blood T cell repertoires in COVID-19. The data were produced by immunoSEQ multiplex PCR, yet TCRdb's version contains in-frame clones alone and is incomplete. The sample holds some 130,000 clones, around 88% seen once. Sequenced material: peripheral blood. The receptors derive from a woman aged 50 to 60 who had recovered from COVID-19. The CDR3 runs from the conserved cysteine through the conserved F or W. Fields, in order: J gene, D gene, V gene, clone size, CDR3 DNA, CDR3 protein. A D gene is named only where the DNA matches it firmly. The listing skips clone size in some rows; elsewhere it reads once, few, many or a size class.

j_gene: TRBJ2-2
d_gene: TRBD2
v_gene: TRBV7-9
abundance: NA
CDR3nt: TGTGCCAGCAGCTTGACTAGCGGGAGGCCCGGGGAGCTGTTTTTT
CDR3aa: CASSLTSGRPGELFF

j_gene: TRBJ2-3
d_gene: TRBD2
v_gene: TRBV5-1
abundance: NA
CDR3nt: TGCGCCAGCAGCTTGGCCTACCAAGTTAGCGGGAGCACAGATACGCAGTATTTT
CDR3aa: CASSLAYQVSGSTDTQYF

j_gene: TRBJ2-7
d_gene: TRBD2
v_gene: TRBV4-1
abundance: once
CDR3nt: TGCGCCAGCAGCCAAGGGTTAACTAGCGGGAGCCGAAAAGAGCAGTACTTC
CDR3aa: CASSQGLTSGSRKEQYF

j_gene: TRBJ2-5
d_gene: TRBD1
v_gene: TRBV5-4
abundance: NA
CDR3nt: TGTGCCAGCAGCTCAGCGGACAGGGGAGAGACCCAGTACTTC
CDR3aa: CASSSADRGETQYF

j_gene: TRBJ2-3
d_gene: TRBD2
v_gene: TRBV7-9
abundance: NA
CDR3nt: TGTGCCAGCAGCCCTCCAAGCGGGAGGGCCTTCGCAGATACGCAGTATTTT
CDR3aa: CASSPPSGRAFADTQYF

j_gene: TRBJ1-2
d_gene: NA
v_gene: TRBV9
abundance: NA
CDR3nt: TGTGCCAGCAGCCTGCGACTGGCCTATGGCTACACCTTC
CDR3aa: CASSLRLAYGYTF

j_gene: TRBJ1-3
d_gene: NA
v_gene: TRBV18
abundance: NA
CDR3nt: TGTGCCAGCTCACCACCAGGAGCCAACTCTGGAAACACCATATATTTT
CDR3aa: CASSPPGANSGNTIYF

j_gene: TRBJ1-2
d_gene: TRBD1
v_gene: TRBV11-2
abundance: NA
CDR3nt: TGTGCCAGCAGCCTCCAAAGGGGGCTCGGTGGCTACACCTTC
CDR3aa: CASSLQRGLGGYTF

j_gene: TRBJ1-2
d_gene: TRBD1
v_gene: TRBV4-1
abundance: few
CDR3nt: TGCGCCAGCAGCCGGGACAGCCAGAAAACCTTC
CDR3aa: CASSRDSQKTF

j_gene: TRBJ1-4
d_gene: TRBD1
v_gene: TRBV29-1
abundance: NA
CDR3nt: TGCAGCGTTGGTCACAGGGGGAATGAAAAACTGTTTTTT
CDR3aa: CSVGHRGNEKLFF

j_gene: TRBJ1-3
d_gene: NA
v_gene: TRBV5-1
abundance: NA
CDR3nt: TGCGCCAGCAGCTTGGGGTCCTCAGGGTCATCTGGAAACACCATATATTTT
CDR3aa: CASSLGSSGSSGNTIYF

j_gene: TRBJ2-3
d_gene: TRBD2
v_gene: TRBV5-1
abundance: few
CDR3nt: TGCGCCAGCAGCCCTCGGGAGGGCCAGGGAGATACGCAGTATTTT
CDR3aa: CASSPREGQGDTQYF

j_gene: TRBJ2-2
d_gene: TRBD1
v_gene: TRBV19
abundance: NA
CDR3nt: TGTGCCAGTAGTATAGTGGGCCGACAGGGAACCCAGACCGGGGAGCTGTTTTTT
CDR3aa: CASSIVGRQGTQTGELFF

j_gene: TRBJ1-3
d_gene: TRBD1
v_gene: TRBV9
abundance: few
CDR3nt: TGTGCCAGCAGCGGCACAGGGGTATCAGGAAACACCATATATTTT
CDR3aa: CASSGTGVSGNTIYF

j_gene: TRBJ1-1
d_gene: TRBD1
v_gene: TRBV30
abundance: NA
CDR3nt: TGTGCCTGGAGTGAGATGGGACAGGGACCAACTGAAGCTTTCTTT
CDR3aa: CAWSEMGQGPTEAFF

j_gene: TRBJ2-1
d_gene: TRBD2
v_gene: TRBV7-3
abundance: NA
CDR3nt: TGTGCCAGCAGCCCCCTCGGGGGGTACTACAATGAGCAGTTCTTC
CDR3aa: CASSPLGGYYNEQFF

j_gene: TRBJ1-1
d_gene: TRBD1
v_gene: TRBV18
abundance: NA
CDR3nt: TGTGCCAGCTCACCAGGGCTCCGGGACAGGGCGGGAGCTTTCTTT
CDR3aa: CASSPGLRDRAGAFF

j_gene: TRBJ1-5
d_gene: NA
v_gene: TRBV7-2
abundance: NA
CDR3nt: TGTGCCAGCAGCTTAGCACAGGGACCGAATCAGCCCCAGCATTTT
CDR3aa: CASSLAQGPNQPQHF

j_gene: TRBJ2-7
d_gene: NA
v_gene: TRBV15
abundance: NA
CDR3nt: TGTGCCACCAGCAGAGGAACAGGAAGCTACGAGCAGTACTTC
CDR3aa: CATSRGTGSYEQYF

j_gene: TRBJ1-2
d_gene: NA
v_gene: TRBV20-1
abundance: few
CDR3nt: TGCAGTGCTAGAGGTTGGGCTGGCTACACCTTC
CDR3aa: CSARGWAGYTF